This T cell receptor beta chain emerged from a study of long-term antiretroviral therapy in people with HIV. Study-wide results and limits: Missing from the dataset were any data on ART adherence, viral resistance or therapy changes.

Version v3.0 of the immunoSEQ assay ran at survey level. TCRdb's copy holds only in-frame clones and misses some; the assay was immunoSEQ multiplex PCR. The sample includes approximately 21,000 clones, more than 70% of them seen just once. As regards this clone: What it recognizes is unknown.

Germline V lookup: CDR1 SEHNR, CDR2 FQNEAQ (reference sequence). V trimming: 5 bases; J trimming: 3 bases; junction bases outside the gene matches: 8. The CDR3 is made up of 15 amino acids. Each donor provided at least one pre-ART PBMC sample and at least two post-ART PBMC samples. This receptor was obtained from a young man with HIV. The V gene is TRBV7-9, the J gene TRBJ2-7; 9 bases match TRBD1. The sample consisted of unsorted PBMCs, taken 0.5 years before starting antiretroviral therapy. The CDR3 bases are TGTGCCAGCAGCCGGACAGGGGAAGTGAACTACGAGCAGTACTTC. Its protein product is CASSRTGEVNYEQYF. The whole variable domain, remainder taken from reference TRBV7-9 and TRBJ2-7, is DTGVSQNPRHKITKRGQNVTFRCDPISEHNRLYWYRQTLGQGPEFLTYFQNEAQLEKSRLLSDRFSAERPKGSFSTLEIQRTEQGDSAMYLCASSRTGEVNYEQYFGPGTRLTVT.